This T cell receptor (beta chain) was captured by sequencing in a study of shared clonotypes between healthy human individuals (dated by TCRdb to the early 2020s). Some background on the complete study: A few men and two women, aged 18 to 49 years, made up the cohort. For each donor, three plates each were used for CD4 naive and CD4 memory, two plates were used for CD8 naive, and one plate was used for CD8 memory. To estimate repertoire size and how much clonotypes are shared between individuals, the study performed deep sequencing of blood TCR repertoires from 4 to 6 healthy adults. Different laboratories and diverse techniques were used to prepare libraries and sequence TCR repertoires, to increase sequencing depth and limit assay-specific biases. Per donor, leukapheresis produced somewhere between about 0.85 and 9.5 billion PBMCs.

Paper-wide results and their limitations: The small number of donors limited the genetic and exposure-history diversity represented. Clonotypes shared by all four sorted-subset donors showed higher generation probabilities than non-shared clonotypes. Pairwise subsampling indicated that sequencing depth was expected to affect the degree of clonotype sharing among donors. Sampling was restricted to blood, and TCR repertoires in tissues likely differ from the TCR repertoires found in blood. Naive subsets generally had larger estimated clonotype richness than memory subsets. Across four donors, about 5% of naive CD4, roughly 3.4% of naive CD8, about 2.3% of memory CD4, and about 0.44% of memory CD8 clonotypes were shared. Rarefaction of sorted-subset datasets indicated incomplete sequencing despite the large sequencing depth.

Clipping removes 1 base from V and 1 base from J, with 19 as the unmatched junction base count. CDR1 and CDR2 (LGHNT, FRNRAP) derive from the germline V gene. The CDR3 has 22 amino acids, counting the end cysteine and phenylalanine. Only CDR3 DNA is held: 66 bases, read in frame from base 1. Using the deep immunoSEQ assay, multiplex PCR amplified TCR CDR3 regions from genomic DNA. Extracted genomic DNA from each cell subset was spread evenly across all wells of several immunoSEQ 96-well plates, with each plate serving as a replicate. For sorted subsets, each replicate PCR was loaded with 200 ng genomic DNA, equivalent to 25,000 to 35,000 T cell genomes. Purified libraries were quantified with a Qubit 3.0 fluorometer, sized on a Bioanalyzer 2100, and re-quantified with the KAPA Library Quantification kit. Every immunoSEQ 96-well plate was sequenced on a separate single-read 150-cycle Illumina NextSeq 550 flow cell. The authors' pipeline ran thus. Because only junctional sequences without quality scores were contained in the immunoSEQ output, filtering matching that applied to full-length reads could not be performed. Sequences were annotated with PyIR, a Python wrapper for IgBLAST v1.9, using IMGT germline references to assign V/J genes and CDR3. Reads with weak V/J assignments (E-value above 1e-6), missing CDR3, stop codons, out-of-frame junctions, or ambiguous translated residues were removed. V3J clonotypes were defined as sequences sharing the same inferred V gene, J gene, and CDR3 amino acid sequence. To compute the percentage overlap between repertoires, the number of shared unique clonotypes was divided by the size of the smaller repertoire. RTK rarefaction, the Chao1 estimator, and Recon v2.1 estimates of unobserved clonotypes were used to assess repertoire richness. Generation probabilities for all TCRbeta clonotypes obtained by the gDNA method from four donors were computed using OLGA. The immuneACCESS repertoire file appears here via TCRdb, limited to in-frame rearrangements. These files lack a portion of the clones; in checked studies, under half of the deficit traces to unresolved V genes, and the cause of the others is not known. That table is the source of V, J and clone size, and D and trimming were worked out from the DNA. This sample is represented by more than 2,000,000 clones; approximately 90% of them were singletons. The ten largest make up around 0.14% of the sample.

The donors were healthy, HIV-negative adults who had no recently reported acute infections or vaccinations. Every donor was a Caucasian adult residing in Nashville, Tennessee, USA. Magnetic negative selection was used to enrich CD4+ T cells, after which naive cells were positively selected on CD45RA and the negative fraction became the memory subset. Blood was obtained by leukapheresis, after which PBMCs were separated by Ficoll-Histopaque density gradient centrifugation and cryopreserved in liquid nitrogen vapor phase. Purity and quantity of every magnetically sorted T cell population were checked by analytical flow cytometry. Genomic DNA was isolated from every sorted fraction and measured by UV absorbance on a Nanodrop 2000c. Worth noting for this clone: Its antigen specificity is not known. It has no much larger one-base neighbor in the sample; base qualities were not kept.

The chain couples TRBV12-5 to TRBJ2-2; TRBD1 matches 9 bases in the middle. The sequencing sample was made of naive CD4+ T cells sorted from blood. This specimen's cell subset or site label, per the study, means: CD45RA+ positively selected. The origin of this receptor is a man younger than 30 in good health. This receptor carries the CDR3 CASGLAHYGPGQGVLNTGELFF. The nucleotide sequence reads as follows: TGTGCTAGTGGTTTGGCACATTACGGCCCGGGACAGGGCGTCTTGAACACCGGGGAGCTGTTTTTT.